This TCR beta chain was retrieved from a study of blood T cell repertoires in COVID-19. Trimming shortened V by 4 bases and J by 8 bases, and 5 bases separated the two germline ends. The CDR3 spans 11 residues. Germline assignment: CDR1 KGHDR and CDR2 SFDVKD. Generated by immunoSEQ multiplex PCR, the TCRdb table keeps only in-frame clones and is missing some. Counted here are 9,000 to 10,000 clones, 81% occurring once; the ten biggest clones make up roughly a quarter. The sample taken for sequencing was peripheral blood. The chain uses TRBV24-1 and TRBJ2-1; D is uncertain. This receptor was identified in a man aged 60-69 years with active COVID-19. CDR3 region: CATSDMYEQFF. In DNA form, the CDR3 reads TGTGCCACCAGTGACATGTATGAGCAGTTCTTC.